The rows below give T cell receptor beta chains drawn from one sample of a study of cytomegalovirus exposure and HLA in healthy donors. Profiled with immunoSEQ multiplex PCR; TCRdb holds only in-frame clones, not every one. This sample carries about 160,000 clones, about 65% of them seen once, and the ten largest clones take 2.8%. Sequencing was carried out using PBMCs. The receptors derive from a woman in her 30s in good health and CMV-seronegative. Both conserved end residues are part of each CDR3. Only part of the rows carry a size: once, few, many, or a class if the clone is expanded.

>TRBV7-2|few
CASSLEGARTEAFF
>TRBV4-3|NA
CASSQGTRASGNTIYF
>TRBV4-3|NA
CASSRKQGSGEKLFF
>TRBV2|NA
CASDGTYYGYTF
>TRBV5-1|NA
CASSGAGNTGELFF
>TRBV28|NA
CASSYPEGSGRAGGELFF
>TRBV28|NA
CASSRRGDTIQYF
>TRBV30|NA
CAWSMDRGGISEAFF
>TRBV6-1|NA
CASSEAGYSYEQYF
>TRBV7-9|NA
CASSDRDRGGTGELFF
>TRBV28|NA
CASRRQGARGYTF
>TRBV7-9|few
CASSPRTSGRVADTQYF
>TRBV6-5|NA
CASSYSREDYEQYF
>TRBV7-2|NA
CASSLRELPPRGYTF
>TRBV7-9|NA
CASSLGSHEQYF
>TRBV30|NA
CACAVGGAFF
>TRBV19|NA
CASREWNQPQHF
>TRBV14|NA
CASSLQGALTDTQYF
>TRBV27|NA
CASRSLGVISGANVLTF
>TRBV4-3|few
CASSQDLSSANTGELFF
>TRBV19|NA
CASSMGYLPDTQYF
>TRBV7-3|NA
CASSRGGGETQYF
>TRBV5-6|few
CASSLGTGGYEQYF
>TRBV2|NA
CASSPYSGREYEQYF
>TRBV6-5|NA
CASSRRAPEGEAFF
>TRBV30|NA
CAWSNTGGLEKLFF
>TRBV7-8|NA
CASSLEGGRAGNTIYF
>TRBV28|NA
CASSLSVNEERGAPQETQYF